These T cell receptor beta chains were read from a single sample in a study of early T cells in non-severe SARS-CoV-2 infection. TCRdb analysed the 5' RACE reads with MiXCR anew, one entry per CDR3 protein. Seen here are tens of thousands of distinct CDR3 sequences, almost 7.5% observed once, and the top ten hold approximately 8%. Sequencing was performed on whole blood. These receptors all stem from an adult who was a healthcare worker with PCR-confirmed SARS-CoV-2 infection or an uninfected control (not recorded which). Both conserved end residues are part of each CDR3. The D gene is left open where the match is weak. Only some rows state a clone size, as once, few, many or a class for expanded clones.

TRBJ2-1	.	TRBV7-2	.	TGTGCCAGCAGCTTACACAGCTCCTACAATGAGCAGTTCTTC	CASSLHSSYNEQFF
TRBJ2-5	.	TRBV20-1	TRBD2	TGCAGTGCTTTCGGACTAGCGGGGCAACAAGAGACCCAGTACTTC	CSAFGLAGQQETQYF
TRBJ2-4	.	TRBV7-2	TRBD2	TGTGCCAGCAGCTTGCGGGGGTGGGATTCCAAAAACATTCAGTACTTC	CASSLRGWDSKNIQYF
TRBJ2-3	few	TRBV7-9	.	TGTGCCAGCAGCCATAGCCCCGGGGGATACATAGATACGCAGTATTTT	CASSHSPGGYIDTQYF
TRBJ1-1	.	TRBV28	TRBD1	TGTGCCAGCAGTTTCCCCAGGGGCAGGGGGCGCAGCGCTGAAGCTTTCTTT	CASSFPRGRGRSAEAFF
TRBJ2-5	many	TRBV18	.	TGTGCCAGCTCACCACGGCCCACCTTTGAGGCTCAAGAGACCCAGTACTTC	CASSPRPTFEAQETQYF
TRBJ2-2	.	TRBV20-1	.	TGCAGTGCTATCGTTGGGGCCGGGGAGCTGTTTTTT	CSAIVGAGELFF
TRBJ2-1	many	TRBV27	TRBD1	TGTGCCAGCAGTTTAACGGCCCGACAGGGGAATAACAATGAGCAGTTCTTC	CASSLTARQGNNNEQFF
TRBJ2-1	many	TRBV24-1	.	TGTGCCACCAGTGATCAGGCGGCAGCTGACTACAATGAGCAGTTCTTC	CATSDQAAADYNEQFF
TRBJ2-3	.	TRBV13	.	TGTGCCAGCAGCGCCTCGGGAGACACAGATACGCAGTATTTT	CASSASGDTDTQYF
TRBJ2-7	many	TRBV18	.	TGTGCCAGCTCACCAGAATGGACGGTCGGGGGCGAGCAGTACTTC	CASSPEWTVGGEQYF
TRBJ2-7	few	TRBV3-2	.	TGTGCCAGCAGCCGCCCGAGACAGGGGGCAGGGAACGAGCAGTACTTC	CASSRPRQGAGNEQYF
TRBJ1-1	few	TRBV18	.	TGTGCCAGCTCTTTGGACAGACAAGGGGGCACTGAAGCTTTCTTT	CASSLDRQGGTEAFF
TRBJ1-5	many	TRBV6-1	.	TGTGCCAGCAGTGATCTGGGGCTCAATCAGCCCCAGCATTTT	CASSDLGLNQPQHF
TRBJ1-2	many	TRBV18	.	TGTGCCAGCTCCCCACGGGCCGATAACTATGGCTACACCTTC	CASSPRADNYGYTF
TRBJ1-1	many	TRBV28	.	TGTGCCAGCAGTTTACTCCCCACAGGGTTAGGGACTGAAGCTTTCTTT	CASSLLPTGLGTEAFF
TRBJ1-2	medium-sized	TRBV7-2	.	TGTGCCAGCAGCTTTCCTGGGGCCCGAGGGGCCTACTATGGCTACACCTTC	CASSFPGARGAYYGYTF
TRBJ2-3	many	TRBV7-9	TRBD2	TGTGCCAGCAGCAGGACTAGCGGGGGGGCCAGCACAGATACGCAGTATTTT	CASSRTSGGASTDTQYF
TRBJ1-2	few	TRBV7-3	TRBD1	TGTGCCAGCAGCCCACAGGGGGAGGGCAATGGCTACACCTTC	CASSPQGEGNGYTF
TRBJ1-1	.	TRBV12-3/TRBV12-4	.	TGTGCCAGCAGTTTCGGGGACCCGGGGGCTGAAGCTTTCTTT	CASSFGDPGAEAFF
TRBJ2-1	.	TRBV6-1	.	TGTGCCAGCAGTCCCCTCAGCAATGAGCAGTTCTTC	CASSPLSNEQFF
TRBJ1-3	many	TRBV18	.	TGTGCCAGCTCCCAATCCTCGGGCGGCTCTGGAAACACCATATATTTT	CASSQSSGGSGNTIYF
TRBJ1-1	.	TRBV28	TRBD1	TGTGCCAGCAACGCACAGGGGCTAGGCACTGAAGCTTTCTTT	CASNAQGLGTEAFF
TRBJ2-1	many	TRBV20-1	TRBD2	TGCAGTGCGGTACTAGCGGGGGGGTATTACAATGAGCAGTTCTTC	CSAVLAGGYYNEQFF
TRBJ2-7	few	TRBV7-2	TRBD2	TGTGCCAGCAGCTTAAGCGGGGGCGAACTCTACGAGCAGTACTTC	CASSLSGGELYEQYF
TRBJ2-1	few	TRBV20-1	TRBD2	TGCAGTGCTGGACCGGGGGGGGCCGTCTACAATGAGCAGTTCTTC	CSAGPGGAVYNEQFF
TRBJ2-3	.	TRBV20-1	TRBD1	TGCAGTGCCTCCAAGACAGGGGGCGGCACAGATACGCAGTATTTT	CSASKTGGGTDTQYF
TRBJ2-5	many	TRBV29-1	TRBD1	TGCAGCTCGCGACAGGGGGTCCTCCAAGAGACCCAGTACTTC	CSSRQGVLQETQYF
TRBJ2-3	.	TRBV19	.	TGTGCCAGTAGTATTAAAGAGAGAGATACGCAGTATTTT	CASSIKERDTQYF
TRBJ2-7	.	TRBV6-5	TRBD2	TGTGCCAGCAGTTACCTACTCCTAGCGGGGGTTTACCACGAGCAGTACTTC	CASSYLLLAGVYHEQYF
TRBJ1-6	many	TRBV18	.	TGTGCCAGCTCACCGGAGGGGAAACCCCTCCACTTT	CASSPEGKPLHF
TRBJ2-7	.	TRBV20-1	TRBD1	TGCAGTGCTAGGGTAAACAGGGGATCCTACGAGCAGTACTTC	CSARVNRGSYEQYF
TRBJ1-1	many	TRBV5-1	.	TGCGCCAGCAGCTTGGCCTTAAGTCGGTTGAACACTGAAGCTTTCTTT	CASSLALSRLNTEAFF
TRBJ1-6	.	TRBV6-2/TRBV6-3	.	TGTGCCAGCAGCCAAGACAGCACGAATTCACCCCTCCACTTT	CASSQDSTNSPLHF
TRBJ1-6	few	TRBV7-6	TRBD1	TGTGCCAGCAGCTTAGAGGCAGGGGGATCACCCCTCCACTTT	CASSLEAGGSPLHF
TRBJ2-1	.	TRBV12-3/TRBV12-4	.	TGTGCCAGCAGTACAGGGCCCCCCGGGTTCTTC	CASSTGPPGFF
TRBJ1-2	few	TRBV19	.	TGTGCCAGTTGCGAAAGACAGGATGGCTACACCTTC	CASCERQDGYTF
TRBJ2-6	many	TRBV6-2/TRBV6-3	TRBD2	TGTGCCAGCAGGAACACGGGACTAAGCTCTGGGGCCAACGTCCTGACTTTC	CASRNTGLSSGANVLTF
TRBJ2-3	few	TRBV21-1	.	TGTGCCAGCAGCAAAGCAAGTAGCCCTAGCACAGATACGCAGTATTTT	CASSKASSPSTDTQYF
TRBJ2-7	many	TRBV27	.	TGTGCCAGCAGTTTTTTGGCGACAGCAGCCTCCTACGAGCAGTACTTC	CASSFLATAASYEQYF
TRBJ2-3	few	TRBV29-1	TRBD2	TGCAGCGTTGAAGATCGTGGTAGCGGGGGAGTAGATACGCAGTATTTT	CSVEDRGSGGVDTQYF
TRBJ2-3	.	TRBV7-2	.	TGTGCCAGCAGCATTAGCCCTACGGGGGATACGCAGTATTTT	CASSISPTGDTQYF
TRBJ2-3	many	TRBV5-1	.	TGCGCCAGCAGCCTGCAAGCTAGCGTAGCAGATACGCAGTATTTT	CASSLQASVADTQYF
TRBJ2-3	many	TRBV7-9	.	TGTGCCAGCAGCTTAGAAGTGCTAGCGCAGCAGTATTTT	CASSLEVLAQQYF
TRBJ2-7	few	TRBV5-4	TRBD2	TGTGCCAGCAGCTTACAGCTAGCGGGGGGCCACGAGCAGTACTTC	CASSLQLAGGHEQYF
TRBJ1-1	few	TRBV4-3	.	TGCGCCAGCAGCCAAGATTATTTAGTGCGGGAACACACTGAAGCTTTCTTT	CASSQDYLVREHTEAFF
TRBJ2-5	.	TRBV27	.	TGTGCCAGCAGTTTGGGTAGCCCCCAAGAGACCCAGTACTTC	CASSLGSPQETQYF